These 8 T cell receptor beta chains were all obtained from the same sample, sequenced in a study of shared clonotypes between healthy human individuals. Clones were read by immunoSEQ multiplex PCR, and TCRdb kept only the in-frame ones, dropping some. The sample carries approximately 2,000,000 clones, around 93% recorded once. Naive-designated CD8 cells lacked CD45RO, were positively enriched for CCR7, and omitted terminally differentiated effector memory CD45RA+ cells. Material: naive CD8+ T cells from PBMCs. These receptors were collected from a man aged 18-30 years in good health. Some clones in this sample may be carry-over from other donors' samples.

The V call is TRBV19, the J call TRBJ2-7; 9 bases align to TRBD2. Trimming at V came to 9 bases and at J to 3 bases, leaving 15 bases not matched to a gene. The CDR3 sequence is 16 residues long. Germline assignment: CDR1 LNHDA and CDR2 SQIVND (reference sequence). CDR3 protein: CASKETSGSGGYEQYF. CDR3 nucleotide sequence: TGTGCCAGCAAGGAGACTAGCGGTTCGGGTGGCTACGAGCAGTACTTC.

The genes are TRBV11-2 and TRBJ1-5; a weak D match, TRBD1 (6 bases). In germline, CDR1 is SGHAT, CDR2 FQNNGV. The CDR3 consists of 12 residues. V was trimmed by 2 bases and J by 12 bases, leaving 11 bases between them. The CDR3 sequence is CASSLLGGYQHF. The CDR3 DNA is TGTGCCAGCAGCTTATTAGGGGGATACCAGCATTTT.

This chain uses TRBV7-2 with TRBJ2-1; D is perhaps TRBD1 (7 bases). V gave up 7 bases and J gave up 8 bases, with 24 bases separating them. The CDR3 consists of 16 residues. The germline V gene has CDR1 SGHTA and CDR2 FQGNSA. Written as DNA, the CDR3 is TGTGCCAGCACCCTAGGGGGCGGGGCCCCTAGGTATGAGCAGTTCTTC. Amino acids: CASTLGGGAPRYEQFF. Combining the CDR3 with reference TRBV7-2 and TRBJ2-1 gives the whole variable domain GAGVSQSPSNKVTEKGKDVELRCDPISGHTALYWYRQSLGQGLEFLIYFQGNSAPDKSGLPSDRFSAERTGGSVSTLTIQRTQQEDSAVYLCASTLGGGAPRYEQFFGPGTRLTVL.

The rearrangement joins TRBV7-9 to TRBJ2-7; 11 nucleotides align to TRBD1. Germline V gene data show CDR1 as SEHNR and CDR2 as FQNEAQ (reference sequence). Losses at the gene ends were 4 bases for V and 2 bases for J; bases not matched to a gene: 7. The CDR3 covers 16 residues. CDR3 protein: CASSSLKDRGPYEQYF. For the CDR3, the DNA is TGTGCCAGCAGCTCTCTCAAGGACAGGGGGCCCTACGAGCAGTACTTC.

This clone appeared a few times. The gene calls are TRBV27 and TRBJ1-1; D not certain. V lost 3 bases, J lost 5 bases, and 10 bases lay in between. Germline V gene data show CDR1 as MNHEY and CDR2 as SMNVEV (reference sequence). The CDR3 extends over 13 amino acids. CDR3 loop: CASSFTWGTEAFF. CDR3 in DNA: TGTGCCAGCAGTTTCACTTGGGGAACTGAAGCTTTCTTT.

Points on this clone: The sample carries other DNA sequences with the same CDR3. This CDR3 reads CASSLGGRNQPQHF. In nucleotides, the CDR3 is TGTGCCAGCAGCTTAGGAGGACGCAATCAGCCCCAGCATTTT. The chain combines TRBV7-9 with TRBJ1-5; D remains unclear. Germline V gene sequence: CDR1 SEHNR, CDR2 FQNEAQ (reference sequence). CDR3 size: 14 residues. The germline V and J ends were trimmed by 1 base and 2 bases, with 6 bases remaining between them.

The genes are TRBV6-5 and TRBJ2-3; no definite D call. The CDR3 consists of 15 residues. V lost 6 bases, J lost 0 bases, and 13 bases lay in between. CDR1 is MNHEY and CDR2 is SVGAGI in the germline V gene. The CDR3: CASSPPRSSTDTQYF. The CDR3 DNA reads TGTGCCAGCAGCCCCCCTCGGTCTAGCACAGATACGCAGTATTTT.

The genes are TRBV7-9 and TRBJ1-6; the match to TRBD1 covers 8 bases. Germline values: CDR1 SEHNR, CDR2 FQNEAQ (reference sequence). V shed 6 bases, J shed 6 bases, and the junction held 1 base outside the gene matches. This CDR3 has 13 residues. In DNA, the CDR3 is TGTGCCAGCAGGGGACAGGTTAATTCACCCCTCCACTTT. Protein sequence: CASRGQVNSPLHF.